This TCR beta chain stems from a study of molecular identifiers for immune sequencing clone quantification. The table lists this clonotype with a count of one. TCRdb reprocessed the PCR reads via MiXCR and lists one record per CDR3 protein. Of 400,000 to 600,000 distinct CDR3 sequences detected, 25% appear once; the ten largest clones hold under 0.8%. The CDR3 is 14 residues long. V was cut by 5 bases and J by 4 bases, with 14 bases left in between. Germline assignment: CDR1 SGHAT and CDR2 FQNNGV. The gene calls are TRBV11-2 and TRBJ1-2, with D perhaps TRBD1 (5 bases). This clonotype originated in a human donor in good health. Some libraries in this study had Jurkat cell RNA spiked in. Sequences were obtained from naive CD8+ T cells from blood, with Jurkat cell RNA spiked in. Indicated subset: FACS-sorted CD8+CD4-CCR7+CD45RA+ naive T cells. The CDR3: CASSPDIPAYGYTF. The CDR3 DNA is TGTGCCAGCAGCCCGGACATTCCCGCCTATGGCTACACCTTC.